This T cell receptor (beta chain) was identified during a study of tumor-infiltrating lymphocytes in primary liver carcinoma. For blood RNA, unsorted whole blood served as the source, and germline DNA was extracted too. TCR beta cDNA was made from around 520 ng total RNA with a constant-region primer. Nested multiplex PCR, run for three rounds with slightly modified ARM-PCR, yielded TCR beta libraries. Each of the first two PCR rounds ran approximately 10 cycles with TRBV1-TRBV30 forward and C-beta reverse primers. Via MiXCR, TCRdb re-called the multiplex PCR reads, giving one row per CDR3 protein. The sample yields 150,000 to 200,000 distinct CDR3 sequences, 60% seen once. The germline V gene has CDR1 MNHEY and CDR2 SVGAGI. The CDR3 totals 17 residues. Deletions cut 4 bases from V and 1 base from J, with 19 bases between.

The V and J genes are TRBV6-5 and TRBJ1-1; weak D call: TRBD1 (5 bases). This sequence was found in a middle-aged man with primary liver carcinoma and hepatitis B virus infection. The sequencing input was peripheral blood. CDR3 nucleotides: TGTGCCAGCAGTTGGGGTGGTGTGACAGCTAAGAACACTGAAGCTTTCTTT. Its protein product is CASSWGGVTAKNTEAFF.